Listed below are T cell receptor beta chains from one sample, sequenced in a study of blood T cell repertoires in COVID-19. Method: immunoSEQ multiplex PCR; TCRdb's copy keeps in-frame clones and lacks some. The sample contains some 94,000 clones, approximately 90% of which appear only once. The source material was peripheral blood. Receptors originate from a human donor in a cohort sampled during active COVID-19. CDR3s include the opening cysteine and the closing phenylalanine or tryptophan. D genes are given only for firm matches. Only part of the rows carry a size: once, few, many, or a class if the clone is expanded.

V: TRBV5-1
J: TRBJ1-2
size: once
D: TRBD1
DNA: TGCGCCAGCAGCTTGGAGGGGGCTGGCTACACCTTC
CDR3: CASSLEGAGYTF

V: TRBV4-1
J: TRBJ2-7
size: NA
D: TRBD1
DNA: TGCGCCAGCAGCCTCGGCCGGGACAGGGGCGAGCAGTACTTC
CDR3: CASSLGRDRGEQYF

V: TRBV5-1
J: TRBJ2-7
size: few
D: NA
DNA: TGCGCCAGCAGCGGGGTCGGGGGAACCTACGAGCAGTACTTC
CDR3: CASSGVGGTYEQYF

V: TRBV15
J: TRBJ2-1
size: NA
D: NA
DNA: TGTGCCACCAGCAGAGTCCAAGGACAAGAGAACAATGAGCAGTTCTTC
CDR3: CATSRVQGQENNEQFF

V: TRBV11-2
J: TRBJ2-7
size: once
D: TRBD1
DNA: TGTGCCAGCAGCTCACTCCGGGACAGGGTCTACGAGCAGTACTTC
CDR3: CASSSLRDRVYEQYF

V: TRBV7-6
J: TRBJ2-5
size: NA
D: NA
DNA: TGTGCCAGCAGCTCTGGACTAGGGGGAGAGACCCAGTACTTC
CDR3: CASSSGLGGETQYF

V: TRBV19
J: TRBJ1-1
size: NA
D: NA
DNA: TGTGCCAGTAGCCGACCGCGGGGGCCGGTGAACACTGAAGCTTTCTTT
CDR3: CASSRPRGPVNTEAFF

V: TRBV7-6
J: TRBJ1-3
size: NA
D: NA
DNA: TGTGCCAGCACCCAGGCCCTCCACCCAGGAAACACCATATATTTT
CDR3: CASTQALHPGNTIYF

V: TRBV2
J: TRBJ1-6
size: NA
D: NA
DNA: TGTGCCAGCAGTGATCAGGGTTCTAGTTCACCCCTCCACTTT
CDR3: CASSDQGSSSPLHF

V: TRBV9
J: TRBJ2-3
size: NA
D: NA
DNA: TGTGCCAGCAGCGTTCCAGATTGGGGGGGCACAGATACGCAGTATTTT
CDR3: CASSVPDWGGTDTQYF

V: TRBV6-5
J: TRBJ2-7
size: NA
D: TRBD2
DNA: TGTGCCAGCAGTTACGCTAGCGTAGCGGGCGAGCAGTACTTC
CDR3: CASSYASVAGEQYF

V: TRBV5-1
J: TRBJ1-1
size: NA
D: NA
DNA: TGCGCCAGCAGCTTGGGAACAGGTTACAGCACTGAAGCTTTCTTT
CDR3: CASSLGTGYSTEAFF

V: TRBV6-6
J: TRBJ1-1
size: large
D: NA
DNA: TGTGCCAGCACCCCCACAGGGTGGAACACTGAAGCTTTCTTT
CDR3: CASTPTGWNTEAFF

V: TRBV4-3
J: TRBJ2-1
size: NA
D: TRBD2
DNA: TGCGCCAGCAGCCACACACTAGCGGGCATTTACAATGAGCAGTTCTTC
CDR3: CASSHTLAGIYNEQFF

V: TRBV3-1/TRBV3-2
J: TRBJ1-3
size: NA
D: NA
DNA: TGTGCCAGCAGCCAGGGAGCGGGGAATGGAAACACCATATATTTT
CDR3: CASSQGAGNGNTIYF

V: TRBV5-1
J: TRBJ1-2
size: NA
D: TRBD1
DNA: TGCGCCAGCAGCAGGAAAGACAGGGGTGGCGGCTACACCTTC
CDR3: CASSRKDRGGGYTF

V: TRBV4-1
J: TRBJ2-2
size: NA
D: NA
DNA: TGCGCCAGCAGCCATGGGGCGGCGGACAGTGCGAACACCGGGGAGCTGTTTTTT
CDR3: CASSHGAADSANTGELFF

V: TRBV9
J: TRBJ1-1
size: NA
D: NA
DNA: TGTGCCAGCAGCGTAGAATCGGTCCCTGCGATGAACACTGAAGCTTTCTTT
CDR3: CASSVESVPAMNTEAFF

V: TRBV28
J: TRBJ1-6
size: NA
D: TRBD1
DNA: TGTGCCAGCAGCCAGACAGGGTCGGTCTTTGTGGGTTCACCCCTCCACTTT
CDR3: CASSQTGSVFVGSPLHF

V: TRBV19
J: TRBJ1-2
size: NA
D: NA
DNA: TGTGCCAGTAGTATAGCGGTCGCTAACTATGGCTACACCTTC
CDR3: CASSIAVANYGYTF

V: TRBV9
J: TRBJ2-2
size: NA
D: NA
DNA: TGTGCCAGCAGCGTAGACCCCGGGGCGAACACCGGGGAGCTGTTTTTT
CDR3: CASSVDPGANTGELFF

V: TRBV7-9
J: TRBJ1-6
size: few
D: NA
DNA: TGTGCCAGCAGCTTGCGGAGCTCCTATAATTCACCCCTCCACTTT
CDR3: CASSLRSSYNSPLHF

V: TRBV29-1
J: TRBJ2-2
size: NA
D: NA
DNA: TGCAGCGTTGAACAGTTCCGGGACACCGGGGAGCTGTTTTTT
CDR3: CSVEQFRDTGELFF

V: TRBV12-5
J: TRBJ2-7
size: NA
D: NA
DNA: TGTGCTAGTGGTTTTGGGCTCGAGCAGTACTTC
CDR3: CASGFGLEQYF

V: TRBV7-2
J: TRBJ1-1
size: NA
D: NA
DNA: TGTGCCAGCAGCTTAGATACCAGGGTCACTGAAGCTTTCTTT
CDR3: CASSLDTRVTEAFF

V: TRBV11-2
J: TRBJ2-5
size: NA
D: NA
DNA: TGTGCCAGCAGCTTATTCGCGGGACAAGAGACCCAGTACTTC
CDR3: CASSLFAGQETQYF

V: TRBV7-7
J: TRBJ1-6
size: NA
D: NA
DNA: TGTGCTAGCAGTAGGAGTCTGAGTTTAGGTAATTCACCCCTCCACTTT
CDR3: CASSRSLSLGNSPLHF

V: TRBV29-1
J: TRBJ2-1
size: few
D: TRBD2
DNA: TGCAGCGTTGAAAGAGCGGGAGGGAGTAATGAGCAGTTCTTC
CDR3: CSVERAGGSNEQFF

V: TRBV5-1
J: TRBJ2-3
size: NA
D: TRBD1
DNA: TGCGCCAGCAGCGCCGTACAGGGGGCCTCAGATACGCAGTATTTT
CDR3: CASSAVQGASDTQYF

V: TRBV7-3
J: TRBJ2-2
size: NA
D: NA
DNA: TGTGCCAGCAGCAGCATAGCGGACCAAACTACGAACACCGGGGAGCTGTTTTTT
CDR3: CASSSIADQTTNTGELFF

V: TRBV4-1
J: TRBJ1-1
size: NA
D: NA
DNA: TGCGCCAGCAGCCAACTGGGCGTAAACACTGAAGCTTTCTTT
CDR3: CASSQLGVNTEAFF

V: TRBV10-1
J: TRBJ2-3
size: once
D: NA
DNA: TGCGCCAGCAGTGACGGCGGGCTTGGCACAGATACGCAGTATTTT
CDR3: CASSDGGLGTDTQYF

V: TRBV7-9
J: TRBJ2-1
size: NA
D: NA
DNA: TGTGCCAGCAGCCCCATTCAGGGGGGATCCTACAATGAGCAGTTCTTC
CDR3: CASSPIQGGSYNEQFF

V: TRBV10-3
J: TRBJ2-3
size: NA
D: NA
DNA: TGTGCCATCAGTGCCCAGTACACAGATACGCAGTATTTT
CDR3: CAISAQYTDTQYF

V: TRBV6-5
J: TRBJ2-1
size: NA
D: TRBD2
DNA: TGTGCCAGCAGTTACCTTCGGACTAGCGGGGACAATGAGCAGTTCTTC
CDR3: CASSYLRTSGDNEQFF

V: TRBV21-1
J: TRBJ1-4
size: NA
D: NA
DNA: TGTGCCAGCAGCAAAGGCGGGTTCACGAGGGACTCCACTAATGAAAAACTGTTTTTT
CDR3: CASSKGGFTRDSTNEKLFF

V: TRBV7-9
J: TRBJ2-3
size: once
D: TRBD1
DNA: TGTGCCAGTAAACAGGGGGCCCGTTTCACAGATACGCAGTATTTT
CDR3: CASKQGARFTDTQYF

V: TRBV15
J: TRBJ2-4
size: NA
D: NA
DNA: TGTGCCACCAGCAGAGTGTTCAGGGCCATTAACATTCAGTACTTC
CDR3: CATSRVFRAINIQYF

V: TRBV27
J: TRBJ1-2
size: NA
D: NA
DNA: TGTGCCAGCAGGACACAAAACTATGGCTACACCTTC
CDR3: CASRTQNYGYTF

V: TRBV21-1
J: TRBJ2-7
size: NA
D: NA
DNA: TGTGCCAGCAGCAAAGAAGACAGGGGTGGCTACGAGCAGTACTTC
CDR3: CASSKEDRGGYEQYF

V: TRBV27
J: TRBJ1-1
size: NA
D: TRBD1
DNA: TGTGCCAGCAGTTTGACAGGGTCCTACACTGAAGCTTTCTTT
CDR3: CASSLTGSYTEAFF

V: TRBV3-1/TRBV3-2
J: TRBJ1-1
size: NA
D: NA
DNA: TGTGCCAGCAGCCTCAATTGCCCGGTTATGAACACTGAAGCTTTCTTT
CDR3: CASSLNCPVMNTEAFF

V: TRBV12-5
J: TRBJ2-3
size: NA
D: NA
DNA: TGTGCTAGTGGTGTCCCAATCACAGATACGCAGTATTTT
CDR3: CASGVPITDTQYF

V: TRBV6-5
J: TRBJ1-4
size: few
D: NA
DNA: TGTGCCAGCGTCCGTGCAGGGGCTGAAGAAAAACTGTTTTTT
CDR3: CASVRAGAEEKLFF

V: TRBV5-8
J: TRBJ1-1
size: NA
D: TRBD1
DNA: TGTGCCAGCAGCTCAGGACAGGTAAACACTGAAGCTTTCTTT
CDR3: CASSSGQVNTEAFF

V: TRBV5-1
J: TRBJ2-2
size: NA
D: TRBD2
DNA: TGCGCCAGCAGCTTTTTTTCTTTAGCGGGGTCCTCGAACACCGGGGAGCTGTTTTTT
CDR3: CASSFFSLAGSSNTGELFF

V: TRBV4-1
J: TRBJ1-6
size: NA
D: TRBD1
DNA: TGCGCCAGCAGCCAAGATCTTAGGGGACAGGGTTTTTCACCCCTCCACTTT
CDR3: CASSQDLRGQGFSPLHF

V: TRBV19
J: TRBJ1-1
size: NA
D: NA
DNA: TGTGCCAGTAGTATGACGGGTCTGAACACTGAAGCTTTCTTT
CDR3: CASSMTGLNTEAFF

V: TRBV18
J: TRBJ1-2
size: few
D: NA
DNA: TGTGCCAGCTCACCATCGGGTTTTTATGGCTACACCTTC
CDR3: CASSPSGFYGYTF

V: TRBV19
J: TRBJ2-1
size: NA
D: NA
DNA: TGTGCCAGTAGTTTTAGCAGTTACAATGAGCAGTTCTTC
CDR3: CASSFSSYNEQFF

V: TRBV27
J: TRBJ2-3
size: once
D: NA
DNA: TGTGCCAGCAGTTTAAAAGGGGGCACAGATACGCAGTATTTT
CDR3: CASSLKGGTDTQYF

V: TRBV7-9
J: TRBJ1-4
size: NA
D: NA
DNA: TGTGCCAGCAGCTTAGGTGGGCAACTGTTTTTT
CDR3: CASSLGGQLFF

V: TRBV6-5
J: TRBJ1-1
size: NA
D: TRBD1
DNA: TGTGCCAGCAGTTACCTGAAACGACAGGGAAACACTGAAGCTTTCTTT
CDR3: CASSYLKRQGNTEAFF